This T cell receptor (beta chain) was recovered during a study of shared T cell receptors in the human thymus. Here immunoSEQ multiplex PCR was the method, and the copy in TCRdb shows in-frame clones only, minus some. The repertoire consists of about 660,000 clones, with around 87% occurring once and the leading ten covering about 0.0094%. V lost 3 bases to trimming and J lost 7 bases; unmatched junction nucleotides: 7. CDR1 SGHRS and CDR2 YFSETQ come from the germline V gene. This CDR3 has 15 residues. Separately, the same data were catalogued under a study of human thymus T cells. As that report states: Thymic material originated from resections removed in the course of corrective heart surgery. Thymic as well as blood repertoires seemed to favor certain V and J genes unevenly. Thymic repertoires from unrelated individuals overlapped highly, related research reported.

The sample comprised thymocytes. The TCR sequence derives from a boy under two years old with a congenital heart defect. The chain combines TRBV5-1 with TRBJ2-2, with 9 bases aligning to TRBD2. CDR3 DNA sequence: TGCGCCAGCAGCTCCTTAGCGGGAGATATCGGGGAGCTGTTTTTT. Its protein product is CASSSLAGDIGELFF. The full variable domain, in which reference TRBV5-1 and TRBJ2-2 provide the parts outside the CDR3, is KAGVTQTPRYLIKTRGQQVTLSCSPISGHRSVSWYQQTPGQGLQFLFEYFSETQRNKGNFPGRFSGRQFSNSRSEMNVSTLELGDSALYLCASSSLAGDIGELFFGEGSRLTVL.